This T cell receptor (beta chain) stems from a study of cytomegalovirus exposure and HLA in healthy donors. Study-level points and caveats: Sequencing likely generated an artifact that appeared as a cluster of highly shared sequence variants. Reportedly, a later analysis found an Asian-associated ancestry cluster had fewer N-insertions than the approximately 640-donor mean. In most subjects, TCR beta sequences reportedly gave accurate predictions of HLA-A and HLA-B alleles. Associated with HLA alleles at 0.05 false discovery rate in a later analysis were approximately 17,000 TCR beta sequences.

This CDR3 contains 17 residues. Trimming took 1 base from V and 1 from J, leaving 13 bases between them. The germline V gene encodes CDR1 MGHRA and CDR2 YSYEKL. The PCR ran on 60 Vbeta and 13 Jbeta primers. Produced via immunoSEQ multiplex PCR; TCRdb's table is partial and in-frame only. Counted here are approximately 37,000 clones, 74% occurring once; the ten biggest clones make up roughly 6.7%. Turning to this clone: Its antigen remains unidentified. The same CDR3 arises from other DNA sequences in this sample as well.

The V call is TRBV4-1, the J call TRBJ2-2; D perhaps matches TRBD1 (5 bases). The TCR originated in a man aged 25-40 years in good health and CMV-seronegative. Sequencing was done on a sample of PBMCs. The CDR3 loop is CASSQVPRDRNTGELFF. The CDR3 DNA reads TGCGCCAGCAGCCAAGTTCCCCGAGACAGGAACACCGGGGAGCTGTTTTTT.